This passage covers 25 T cell receptor beta chains from one sample sequenced in a study of T cells in narcolepsy. Profiled with immunoSEQ multiplex PCR; TCRdb holds only in-frame clones, not every one. The data contain about 41,000 clones, more than 70% of them seen just once; the ten biggest clones take up around 1.2%. Input material: CD45RA- memory CD4+ T cells from PBMCs. The origin of the receptors is a human donor with narcolepsy.

J is TRBJ2-7 and V is TRBV16; 14 bases are a match to TRBD2. Germline V gives CDR1 KGHSY, CDR2 FQNENV. CDR3 length: 19 amino acids. V lost 3 bases and J lost 0; bases outside the gene matches: 10. DNA for the CDR3: TGTGCCAGCAGCCACCCGGGGGGACTAGCGGGGGTCCCCTCCTACGAGCAGTACTTC. This sequence encodes CASSHPGGLAGVPSYEQYF.

Comments on this clone: Other DNA sequences in this sample translate to the same CDR3. The chain has TRBV6-4 and TRBJ2-3; tentatively, D is TRBD1 (5 bases). V lost 4 bases and J 5 bases, leaving 10 bases between the germline ends. The germline CDR1 and CDR2 sequences are MRHNA and SNTAGT. This CDR3 contains 13 residues. CDR3 DNA: TGTGCCAGCAGTGTGGGGCCGGGAGATACGCAGTATTTT. Its protein is CASSVGPGDTQYF.

The CDR3 here is CAGAQGRKNNEQFF. The CDR3 region has the DNA TGCGCCGGTGCCCAGGGTCGAAAGAACAATGAGCAGTTCTTC. The chain has TRBV10-2 and TRBJ2-1, with D tentatively TRBD1 (5 bases). V was clipped by 11 bases and J by 5 bases, with 19 bases between them. This CDR3 spans 14 amino acids. Germline CDR1 and CDR2: WSHSY and SAAADI.

V and J are TRBV6-1 and TRBJ1-5; D remains unclear. Germline-derived CDR1 and CDR2 are MNHNS and SASEGT. The CDR3 loop spans 13 amino acids. Trimming removed 4 bases from V and 5 bases from J, with 9 bases in between. DNA of the CDR3: TGTGCCAGCAGTGGGAGAGGTGATCAGCCCCAGCATTTT. Translating it yields CASSGRGDQPQHF.

The chain employs TRBV7-8 and TRBJ1-2, with no clear D. The CDR3 is 14 amino acids. Trimming took off 5 bases at V and 6 bases at J, with 16 bases between the two ends. The V gene's germline CDR1 is SGHVS and CDR2 FQNEAQ. The CDR3 sequence is CASSPQPTANGYTF. Written as DNA, the CDR3 is TGTGCCAGCAGCCCCCAGCCCACCGCGAATGGCTACACCTTC. Supplemented by reference TRBV7-8 and TRBJ1-2, the full variable domain reads GAGVSQSPRYKVAKRGQDVALRCDPISGHVSLFWYQQALGQGPEFLTYFQNEAQLDKSGLPSDRFFAERPEGSVSTLKIQRTQQEDSAVYLCASSPQPTANGYTFGSGTRLTVV.

The chain is built from TRBV5-1 and TRBJ2-7, with 8 bases aligning to TRBD1. Germline-derived CDR1 and CDR2 are SGHRS and YFSETQ. Trimming took 7 bases from V and 3 from J; bases not matched to a gene: 12. The CDR3 has 15 residues. The CDR3 DNA is TGCGCCAGCTACCCAGGGGCAGGGGGCATCTACGAGCAGTACTTC. It codes for CASYPGAGGIYEQYF.

As regards this clone: At one end, the junction sequence differs from germline, possibly due to a read error. The chain's CDR3 is CASSQDTGFTEAFF. CDR3 nucleotides: TGCGCCAGCAGCCAAGATACGGGGTTCACTGAAGCTTTCTTT. V and J are TRBV7-2 and TRBJ1-1; D unresolved. The germline V gene encodes CDR1 SGHTA and CDR2 FQGNSA. The CDR3 is made up of 14 amino acids.

The chain's CDR3 is CASSYRTGASYEQYF. CDR3 DNA sequence: TGTGCCAGCAGTTACAGAACCGGGGCGTCCTACGAGCAGTACTTC. The rearrangement links TRBV6-6 to TRBJ2-7; D may correspond to TRBD1 or TRBD2 (5 bases each). The CDR3 contains 15 residues. Germline assignment: CDR1 MNHNY and CDR2 SVGAGI (reference sequence). Between the trimmed V and J ends, which lost 2 bases and 1 base, there was a span of 12 bases.

The rearrangement uses TRBV19 and TRBJ1-2, with D hard to call. V was pared by 3 bases and J by 2 bases, with 16 bases between. CDR1 and CDR2 from the germline V gene are LNHDA and SQIVND (reference sequence). The CDR3 extends over 16 amino acids. CDR3 in DNA: TGTGCCAGTAGTATTCGAGGCGCGGGCGGGAACTATGGCTACACCTTC. Its protein product is CASSIRGAGGNYGYTF.

This rearrangement joins TRBV7-2 to TRBJ1-5; D might be TRBD1 (5 bases). There are 16 residues in the CDR3. V lost 5 bases to trimming and J lost 4 bases, with 18 bases between them. Germline assignment: CDR1 SGHTA and CDR2 FQGNSA. CDR3 in DNA: TGTGCCAGCAGCGACAAGGGACCGAGATTAAATCAGCCCCAGCATTTT. It translates to CASSDKGPRLNQPQHF.

This chain links TRBV7-6 with TRBJ2-2; perhaps TRBD2 as D (6 bases). The germline V and J ends were trimmed by 2 bases and 7 bases, with 14 bases remaining between them. This CDR3 has 15 amino acids. From germline, CDR1 is SGHVS and CDR2 FNYEAQ. CDR3: CASSLLGGKGGELFF. In DNA, the CDR3 is TGTGCCAGCAGCTTATTAGGCGGGAAAGGCGGGGAGCTGTTTTTT.

Points on this clone: Other DNA variants within this sample encode the same CDR3. This chain joins TRBV7-9 and TRBJ1-5; D might be TRBD1 (6 bases). This CDR3 spans 14 amino acids. The V gene's germline CDR1 is SEHNR and CDR2 FQNEAQ (reference sequence). Trimming stripped 4 bases from V and 4 bases from J, with 11 bases between. The CDR3 region has the DNA TGTGCCAGCAGCTCCGGACAGCCTAATCAGCCCCAGCATTTT. It codes for CASSSGQPNQPQHF. Full variable domain (rest looked up from reference TRBV7-9 and TRBJ1-5): DTGVSQNPRHKITKRGQNVTFRCDPISEHNRLYWYRQTLGQGPEFLTYFQNEAQLEKSRLLSDRFSAERPKGSFSTLEIQRTEQGDSAMYLCASSSGQPNQPQHFGDGTRLSIL.

The chain is built from TRBV7-3 and TRBJ1-2; TRBD1 is a possible D gene (5 bases). Trimming stripped 2 bases from V and 4 bases from J, with 8 bases between. The CDR3 totals 13 residues. Germline assignment: CDR1 SGHTA and CDR2 FQGTGA. The CDR3 sequence is CASSLGQGYGYTF. CDR3 DNA sequence: TGTGCCAGCAGCTTAGGGCAGGGCTATGGCTACACCTTC.

The V call is TRBV7-2, the J call TRBJ2-1; 7 bases match TRBD1. Germline loops: CDR1 SGHTA, CDR2 FQGNSA. The CDR3 runs 14 residues. J lost 4 bases, V lost 1 base, and 1 base had no gene match. The CDR3 coding sequence is TGTGCCAGCAGCTTAGGGGGACAGTACAATGAGCAGTTCTTC. Protein sequence: CASSLGGQYNEQFF.

The chain is built from TRBV6-5 and TRBJ1-6; D gene ambiguous. CDR3 length equals 11 residues. Germline CDR1 is MNHEY and CDR2 is SVGAGI. The V and J ends lost 3 bases and 10 bases respectively, with 4 bases between them. The CDR3 here is CASSYRSPLHF. CDR3 nucleotides: TGTGCCAGCAGTTATAGATCACCCCTCCACTTT.

V and J are TRBV7-9 and TRBJ2-1, with 9 positions matching TRBD2. The CDR3 contains 14 residues. Germline V lookup: CDR1 SEHNR, CDR2 FQNEAQ (reference sequence). The V segment lost 7 bases and the J segment 4 bases; nucleotides outside the gene matches: 5. Here the CDR3 DNA reads TGTGCCAGCACCGAAGCGGGGGGTTACAATGAGCAGTTCTTC. Protein: CASTEAGGYNEQFF.

This clone was seen only once. CDR3 sequence: CASSATSSTGELFF. The CDR3 region has the DNA TGTGCCAGCAGCGCCACTAGCTCAACCGGGGAGCTGTTTTTT. The chain employs TRBV11-3 and TRBJ2-2; a possible D gene is TRBD2 (6 bases). The CDR3 extends over 14 amino acids. Germline CDR1 is SGHNT and CDR2 is YENEEA. The V and J ends lost 5 bases and 5 bases respectively, with 12 bases between them.

A word on this clone: This same CDR3 is encoded by further DNA sequences in the sample. The V call is TRBV6-5, the J call TRBJ2-2, with D uncertain. V was shortened by 6 bases and J by 5 bases, with 7 bases between the two germline ends. The CDR3 sequence is 12 residues long. Germline CDR1 reads MNHEY; CDR2 reads SVGAGI. CDR3 residues: CASRGGTGELFF. CDR3 coding DNA: TGTGCCAGCAGGGGTGGGACCGGGGAGCTGTTTTTT.

The chain recombines TRBV19 with TRBJ1-1, with 8 bases matching TRBD1. This CDR3 has 14 amino acids. Germline V gene data show CDR1 as LNHDA and CDR2 as SQIVND (reference sequence). Unmatched junction bases numbered 10, after V lost 8 bases and J lost 5 bases. For the CDR3, the DNA is TGTGCCAGTCGAAGGGGACAGGCCACAACTGAAGCTTTCTTT. This translates into CASRRGQATTEAFF.

On this clone itself: The sample carries other DNA sequences with the same CDR3. V is TRBV28 and J is TRBJ1-2, with 10 bases that match TRBD1. Losses at the gene ends were 4 bases for V and 2 bases for J; bases not matched to a gene: 16. The V gene's germline CDR1 is MDHEN and CDR2 SYDVKM. CDR3 length: 19 residues. The chain's CDR3 is CASSSTFGQGGRLNYGYTF. The CDR3 bases are TGTGCCAGCAGTTCCACCTTCGGACAGGGGGGGCGATTAAACTATGGCTACACCTTC.

In the case of this clone: Germline and junction disagree at one end, which may indicate a read error. The genes are TRBV7-7 and TRBJ2-5; D gene unclear. There are 12 residues in the CDR3. CDR1 and CDR2 (germline): SSHAT, FNYEAQ (reference sequence). Written as DNA, the CDR3 is TGTGCTAGCAGCTTACCCCAAGGGACCCAGTACTTC. Protein sequence: CASSLPQGTQYF.

The rearrangement joins TRBV5-8 to TRBJ1-5; D gene unclear. Trimming left V 3 bases short and J 7 bases short, with 5 bases between. CDR3 length: 11 residues. CDR1 and CDR2 from the germline V gene are SGHTS and YDEGEE. DNA for the CDR3: TGTGCCAGCAGCTCGTTACAGCCCCAGCATTTT. This codes for CASSSLQPQHF.

The chain combines TRBV19 with TRBJ1-2; 7 bases map to TRBD1. With V trimmed by 3 bases and J by 6 bases, 13 bases remained unmatched. In germline, CDR1 is LNHDA, CDR2 SQIVND (reference sequence). The CDR3 has 16 residues. The CDR3 region is CASSILLLTGEDGYTF. CDR3 sequence (DNA): TGTGCCAGTAGTATCCTCCTCCTAACAGGGGAGGATGGCTACACCTTC.

The CDR3 spells CATSGMDRFNEKLFF. The CDR3 nucleotides are TGTGCCACCAGCGGAATGGACAGGTTTAATGAAAAACTGTTTTTT. V usage is TRBV15 and J usage is TRBJ1-4; 7 nucleotides match TRBD1. Germline CDR1 reads LNHNV; CDR2 reads YYDKDF (reference sequence). The CDR3 length is 15 residues. V lost 5 bases to trimming and J lost 4 bases; unmatched junction nucleotides: 7.

The V and J genes are TRBV5-4 and TRBJ1-6, with a tentative D call TRBD1 (6 bases). V shed 0 bases and J shed 6 bases, with 19 bases lying between them. The V gene's germline CDR1 is SGHNT and CDR2 YYREEE (reference sequence). The CDR3 covers 18 residues. The CDR3, as DNA: TGTGCCAGCAGCTTGGATGGAAGAGGGGGTAATAGTAATTCACCCCTCCACTTT. It encodes CASSLDGRGGNSNSPLHF.